This is a list of T cell receptor beta chains from one sample in a study of blood T cell repertoires in COVID-19. TCRdb's copy holds only in-frame clones and misses some; the assay was immunoSEQ multiplex PCR. Among about 73,000 clones, 65% to 85% were seen once, and the ten largest hold roughly 4%. The sequenced sample was peripheral blood. All receptors come from an older woman with acute or convalescent COVID-19. Each CDR3 is given without its conserved first and last residue.

CDR3,V,length,J
ASSKASGFQPQH,TRBV6-1,12,TRBJ1-5
ASSSLGQGIPLH,TRBV28,12,TRBJ1-6
ASRPTRTSGRNEQF,TRBV3-1/TRBV3-2,14,TRBJ2-1
ASSLFGQGGSPLH,TRBV28,13,TRBJ1-6
ASSSSGGTSNYGYT,TRBV11-2,14,TRBJ1-2
ASSPGGENYGYT,TRBV5-4,12,TRBJ1-2
ASSLSSTGVDSPLH,TRBV18,14,TRBJ1-6
ASSVVRFPLYGYT,TRBV2,13,TRBJ1-2
ASSPPRGLGGYT,TRBV3-1/TRBV3-2,12,TRBJ1-2
ASSQVEQVEGYT,TRBV3-1/TRBV3-2,12,TRBJ1-2
ASSLEASGSLEQY,TRBV5-4,13,TRBJ2-7
ASSLSESEAF,TRBV28,10,TRBJ1-1
ASSQGDRGGNQPQH,TRBV4-1,14,TRBJ1-5
ASSQYSGANTGELF,TRBV5-1,14,TRBJ2-2
ASSLGRLAGAYEQY,TRBV5-1,14,TRBJ2-7
ASSRDSPRSTEAF,TRBV18,13,TRBJ1-1
ASSLRRSYGYT,TRBV5-8,11,TRBJ1-2
ASSGYRDKNQETQY,TRBV2,14,TRBJ2-5
ASSTGTSAGELF,TRBV5-1,12,TRBJ2-2
ASRIAGDASYEQY,TRBV10-2,13,TRBJ2-7
ASSRQGYNSPLH,TRBV6-5,12,TRBJ1-6
ATSRAETGPNSPLH,TRBV15,14,TRBJ1-6
SVARGRSQPQH,TRBV29-1,11,TRBJ1-5
ASSGQTNSPLH,TRBV12-3/TRBV12-4,11,TRBJ1-6
SASRFLGGGPDTQY,TRBV20-1,14,TRBJ2-3
ASSLAKDSGSYFRLHYEQY,TRBV7-2,19,TRBJ2-7
ASSWDMGEQY,TRBV12-3/TRBV12-4,10,TRBJ2-7